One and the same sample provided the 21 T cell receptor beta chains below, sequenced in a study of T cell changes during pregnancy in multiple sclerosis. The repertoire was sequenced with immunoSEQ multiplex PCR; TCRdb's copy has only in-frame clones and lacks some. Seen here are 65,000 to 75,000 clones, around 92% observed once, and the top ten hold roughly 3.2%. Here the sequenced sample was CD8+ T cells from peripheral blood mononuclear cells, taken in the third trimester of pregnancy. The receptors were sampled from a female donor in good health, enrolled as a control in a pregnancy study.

The CDR3 sequence: CASGSTSTSYNEQFF. The CDR3 DNA reads TGTGCTAGTGGTTCCACTAGTACCTCCTACAATGAGCAGTTCTTC. The rearrangement links TRBV12-5 to TRBJ2-1; a weak D match, TRBD2 (5 bases). V lost 4 bases, J lost 0 bases, and 10 bases lay in between. Germline-derived CDR1 and CDR2 are LGHNT and FRNRAP. The CDR3 covers 15 residues.

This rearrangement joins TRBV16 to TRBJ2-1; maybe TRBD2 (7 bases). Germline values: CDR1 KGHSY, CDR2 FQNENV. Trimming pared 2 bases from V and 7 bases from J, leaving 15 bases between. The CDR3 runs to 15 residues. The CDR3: CASSQLIGGPNEQFF. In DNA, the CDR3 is TGTGCCAGCAGCCAACTGATCGGGGGGCCAAATGAGCAGTTCTTC.

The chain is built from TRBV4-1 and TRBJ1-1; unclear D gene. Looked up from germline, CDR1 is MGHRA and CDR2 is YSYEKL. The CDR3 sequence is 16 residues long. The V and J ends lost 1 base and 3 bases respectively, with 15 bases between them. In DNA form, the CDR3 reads TGCGCCAGCAGCCAAGTTGTTCGGTTACCTTACACTGAAGCTTTCTTT. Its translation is CASSQVVRLPYTEAFF.

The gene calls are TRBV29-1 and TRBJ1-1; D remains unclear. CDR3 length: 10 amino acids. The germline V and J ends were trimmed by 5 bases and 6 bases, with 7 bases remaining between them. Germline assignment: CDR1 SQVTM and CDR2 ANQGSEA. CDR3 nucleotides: TGCAGCGTTTACGGTCCTGAAGCTTTCTTT. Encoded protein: CSVYGPEAFF. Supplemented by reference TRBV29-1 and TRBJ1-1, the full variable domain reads SAVISQKPSRDICQRGTSLTIQCQVDSQVTMMFWYRQQPGQSLTLIATANQGSEATYESGFVIDKFPISRPNLTFSTLTVSNMSPEDSSIYLCSVYGPEAFFGQGTRLTVV.

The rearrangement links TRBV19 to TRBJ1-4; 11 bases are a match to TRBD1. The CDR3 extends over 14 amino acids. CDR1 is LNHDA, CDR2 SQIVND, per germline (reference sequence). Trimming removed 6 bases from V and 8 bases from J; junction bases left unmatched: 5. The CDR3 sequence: CASSRGQGVEKLFF. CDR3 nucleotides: TGTGCCAGTAGCCGGGGACAGGGGGTGGAAAAACTGTTTTTT.

The CDR3 bases are TGTGCCAGCAGCTTGGGGGGAGTAGGCGGCTACACCTTC. This translates into CASSLGGVGGYTF. The chain recombines TRBV5-4 with TRBJ1-2; no clear D gene. V dropped 0 bases and J dropped 8 bases, with 11 bases sitting between them. Per germline, CDR1 SGHNT and CDR2 YYREEE (reference sequence). There are 13 residues in the CDR3.

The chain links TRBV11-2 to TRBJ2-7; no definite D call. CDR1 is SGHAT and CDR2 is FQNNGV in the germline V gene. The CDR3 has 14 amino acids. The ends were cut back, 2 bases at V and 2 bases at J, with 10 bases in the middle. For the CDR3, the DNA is TGTGCCAGCAGCTTATCCCACAATACCTACGAGCAGTACTTC. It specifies CASSLSHNTYEQYF.

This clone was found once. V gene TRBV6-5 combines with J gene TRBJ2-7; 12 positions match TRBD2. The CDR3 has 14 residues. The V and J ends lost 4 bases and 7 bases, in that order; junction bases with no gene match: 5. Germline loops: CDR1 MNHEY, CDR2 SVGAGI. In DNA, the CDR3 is TGTGCCAGCAGTTCTAGCGGGGGGGCCTTAGAGCAGTACTTC. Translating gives CASSSSGGALEQYF.

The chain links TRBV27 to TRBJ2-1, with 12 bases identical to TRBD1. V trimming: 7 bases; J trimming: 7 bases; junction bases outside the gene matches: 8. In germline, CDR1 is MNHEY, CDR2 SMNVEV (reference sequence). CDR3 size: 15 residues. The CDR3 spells CASTSGTGGRNEQFF. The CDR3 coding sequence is TGTGCCAGCACCTCCGGGACAGGGGGCAGAAATGAGCAGTTCTTC.

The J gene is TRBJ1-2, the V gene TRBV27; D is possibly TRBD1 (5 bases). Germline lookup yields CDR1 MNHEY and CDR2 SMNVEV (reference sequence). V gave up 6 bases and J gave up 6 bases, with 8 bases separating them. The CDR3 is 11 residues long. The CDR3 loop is CASRGGDGYTF. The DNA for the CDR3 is TGTGCCAGCAGGGGGGGAGATGGCTACACCTTC.

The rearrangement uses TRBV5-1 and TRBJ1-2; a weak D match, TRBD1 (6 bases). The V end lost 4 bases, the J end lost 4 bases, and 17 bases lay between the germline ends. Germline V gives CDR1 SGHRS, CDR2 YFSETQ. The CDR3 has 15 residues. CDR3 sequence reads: CASSQWDTAAYGYTF. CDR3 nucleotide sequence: TGCGCCAGCAGCCAATGGGACACCGCCGCCTATGGCTACACCTTC.

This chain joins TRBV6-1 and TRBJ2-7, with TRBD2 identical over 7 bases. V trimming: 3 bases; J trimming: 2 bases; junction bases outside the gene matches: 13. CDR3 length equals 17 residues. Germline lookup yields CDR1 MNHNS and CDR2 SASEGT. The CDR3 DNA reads TGTGCCAGCAGTGAGGTTAGGGACTACCCTCCTGCCTACGAGCAGTACTTC. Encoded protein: CASSEVRDYPPAYEQYF.

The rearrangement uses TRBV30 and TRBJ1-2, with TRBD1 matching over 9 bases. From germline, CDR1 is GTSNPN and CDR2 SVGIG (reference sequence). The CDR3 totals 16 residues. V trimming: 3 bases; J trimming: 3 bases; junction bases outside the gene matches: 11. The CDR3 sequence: CAWRERTGALYYGYTF. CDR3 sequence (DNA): TGTGCCTGGAGGGAAAGGACAGGGGCCCTTTACTATGGCTACACCTTC.

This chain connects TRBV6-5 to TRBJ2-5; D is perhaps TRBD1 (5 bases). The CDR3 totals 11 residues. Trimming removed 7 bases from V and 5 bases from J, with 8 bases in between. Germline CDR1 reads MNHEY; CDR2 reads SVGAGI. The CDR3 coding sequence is TGTGCCAGCATTAAGGGGGAGACCCAGTACTTC. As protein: CASIKGETQYF.

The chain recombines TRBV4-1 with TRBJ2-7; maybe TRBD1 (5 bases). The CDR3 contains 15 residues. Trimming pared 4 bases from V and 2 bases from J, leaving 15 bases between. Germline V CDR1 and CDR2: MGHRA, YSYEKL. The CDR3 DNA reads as TGCGCCAGCAGCCCGTCGAAAGGGGTCCCCTACGAGCAGTACTTC. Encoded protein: CASSPSKGVPYEQYF.

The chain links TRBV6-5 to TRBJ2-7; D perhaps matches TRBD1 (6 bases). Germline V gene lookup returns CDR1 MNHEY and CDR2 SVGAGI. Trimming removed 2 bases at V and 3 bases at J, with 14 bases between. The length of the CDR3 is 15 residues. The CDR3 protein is CASSYAVGALYEQYF. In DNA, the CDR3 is TGTGCCAGCAGTTACGCGGTGGGGGCGCTCTACGAGCAGTACTTC.

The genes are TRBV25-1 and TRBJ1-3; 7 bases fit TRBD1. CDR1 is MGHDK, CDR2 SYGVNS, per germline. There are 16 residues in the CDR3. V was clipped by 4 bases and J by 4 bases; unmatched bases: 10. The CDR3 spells CASSGRQGGSGNTIYF. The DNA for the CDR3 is TGTGCCAGCAGTGGCAGACAGGGCGGGTCGGGAAACACCATATATTTT.

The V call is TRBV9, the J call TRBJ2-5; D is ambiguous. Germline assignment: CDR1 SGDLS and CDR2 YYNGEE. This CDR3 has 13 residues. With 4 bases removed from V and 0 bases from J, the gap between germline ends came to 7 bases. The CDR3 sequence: CASSSPYQETQYF. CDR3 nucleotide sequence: TGTGCCAGCAGCTCCCCGTACCAAGAGACCCAGTACTTC.

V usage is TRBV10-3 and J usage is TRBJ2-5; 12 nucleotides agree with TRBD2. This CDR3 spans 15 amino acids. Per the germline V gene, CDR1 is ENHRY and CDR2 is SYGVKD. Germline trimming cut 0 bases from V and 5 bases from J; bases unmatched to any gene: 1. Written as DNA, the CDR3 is TGTGCCATCAGTGAGTCGACTAGCGGGGGTGAGACCCAGTACTTC. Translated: CAISESTSGGETQYF.

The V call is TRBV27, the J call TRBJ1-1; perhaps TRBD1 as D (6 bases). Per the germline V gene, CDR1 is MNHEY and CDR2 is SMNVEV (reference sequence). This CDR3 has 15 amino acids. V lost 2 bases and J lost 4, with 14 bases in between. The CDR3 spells CASSLLNTGFTEAFF. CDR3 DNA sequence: TGTGCCAGCAGTTTACTTAATACAGGGTTCACTGAAGCTTTCTTT.

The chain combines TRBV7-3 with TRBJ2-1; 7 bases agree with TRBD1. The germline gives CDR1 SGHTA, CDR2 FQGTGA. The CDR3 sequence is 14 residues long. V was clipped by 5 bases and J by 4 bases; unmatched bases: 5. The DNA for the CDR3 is TGTGCCAGCAGCCCTCTGACAGGGTACAATGAGCAGTTCTTC. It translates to CASSPLTGYNEQFF.